The next 5 T cell receptor beta chains were all read from a single sample in a study of breast tumors, draining lymph nodes, adjacent tissues. Via MiXCR, TCRdb re-called the multiplex PCR reads, giving one row per CDR3 protein. Among around 43,000 distinct CDR3 sequences listed, 23% were seen once. The source material was breast tumor tissue. The receptor source for this set is a female donor with breast cancer. Some clones in this sample may be carry-over from other donors' samples.

This clonotype was observed at least ten times. This chain connects TRBV9 to TRBJ2-3, with 9 positions matching TRBD2. This CDR3 has 15 amino acids. V lost 4 bases to trimming and J lost 1 base; unmatched junction nucleotides: 4. Per germline, CDR1 SGDLS and CDR2 YYNGEE. CDR3 in DNA: TGTGCCAGCAGCAGTCGACTAGCGGGCACAGATACGCAGTATTTT. This encodes CASSSRLAGTDTQYF.

This clonotype appeared many times. The chain carries TRBV27 and TRBJ2-2; D remains ambiguous. Germline CDR1 reads MNHEY; CDR2 reads SMNVEV (reference sequence). V was trimmed by 2 bases and J by 6 bases, leaving 4 bases between them. The CDR3 contains 12 residues. This chain's CDR3 is CASSLSAGELFF. CDR3 bases: TGTGCCAGCAGTTTAAGCGCCGGGGAGCTGTTTTTT.

This clonotype was recorded many times. The J gene is TRBJ1-5, the V gene TRBV6-2 or TRBV6-3, with TRBD1 identical over 9 bases. V lost 5 bases and J lost 6; bases outside the gene matches: 2. Germline values: CDR1 MNHEY, CDR2 SVGEGT. The CDR3 consists of 13 residues. The CDR3 nucleotides read TGTGCCAGCAGTAGGGACAGGGTTCAGCCCCAGCATTTT. Translating it yields CASSRDRVQPQHF.

This chain links TRBV12-3 or TRBV12-4 with TRBJ2-1; possibly TRBD2 for D (7 bases). Trimming removed 6 bases at V and 0 bases at J, with 12 bases between. The CDR3 runs 15 residues. In nucleotides, the CDR3 is TGTGCCAGCAGAAAGGGGGGGAGCTCCTACAATGAGCAGTTCTTC. It is translated as CASRKGGSSYNEQFF.

The chain links TRBV7-2 to TRBJ2-3; D is uncertain. V was clipped by 6 bases and J by 0 bases, with 19 bases between them. CDR3 length: 17 amino acids. The germline V gene encodes CDR1 SGHTA and CDR2 FQGNSA. CDR3 nucleotides: TGTGCCAGCAGGCGTCATTCAAGGGCCGCTAGCACAGATACGCAGTATTTT. It is translated as CASRRHSRAASTDTQYF.